The next 10 T cell receptor beta chains were all read from a single sample in a study of siplizumab effects on memory and regulatory T cells. Libraries were prepared by immunoSEQ multiplex PCR; TCRdb keeps only in-frame clonotypes and omits some of them. The table includes about 63,000 clones, roughly 85% detected once. Sequenced sample: memory CD4+ T cells sorted from blood. These TCRs come from a human donor in good health.

The chain uses TRBV18 and TRBJ2-7, with D maybe TRBD1 (5 bases). CDR3 length: 13 amino acids. Deletions cut 2 bases from V and 4 bases from J, with 9 bases between. Germline CDR1 and CDR2: KGHSH and LQKENI. CDR3 sequence (DNA): TGTGCCAGCTCACCAAAGCAGGGATACGAGCAGTACTTC. Translation gives CASSPKQGYEQYF.

J is TRBJ2-1 and V is TRBV6-1, with 12 bases that match TRBD2. With 0 bases clipped from V and 4 bases from J, the junction kept 4 bases outside the gene matches. Germline values: CDR1 MNHNS, CDR2 SASEGT. The CDR3 sequence is 17 residues long. DNA of the CDR3: TGTGCCAGCAGTGAAGCAGCGCTAGCGGGAGGGTACAATGAGCAGTTCTTC. Translating it yields CASSEAALAGGYNEQFF.

The chain links TRBV28 to TRBJ1-2; 8 positions agree with TRBD1. The CDR3 consists of 12 residues. Germline CDR1 is MDHEN and CDR2 is SYDVKM. V gave up 6 bases and J gave up 11 bases; unmatched junction bases: 8. The DNA for the CDR3 is TGTGCCAGCAGAGGACAGGGTATCCCGTACACCTTC. This codes for CASRGQGIPYTF.

In this sample, this clone turned up a few times. The rearrangement links TRBV5-1 to TRBJ2-7; 7 nucleotides match TRBD1. CDR1 and CDR2 (germline): SGHRS, YFSETQ. This CDR3 has 15 amino acids. Losses at the gene ends were 0 bases for V and 4 bases for J; bases not matched to a gene: 7. CDR3 DNA: TGCGCCAGCAGCTTGGCCGGGACAGAGCTTTACGAGCAGTACTTC. This encodes CASSLAGTELYEQYF.

The rearrangement links TRBV5-4 to TRBJ2-7; 7 bases agree with TRBD2. The CDR3 contains 15 residues. V shed 10 bases and J 0 bases; nucleotides not matched to a gene: 13. The germline gives CDR1 SGHNT, CDR2 YYREEE (reference sequence). The CDR3 sequence: CASRDGGTNSYEQYF. The CDR3 DNA follows: TGTGCCTCGAGGGACGGCGGGACTAACTCCTACGAGCAGTACTTC.

J is TRBJ1-1 and V is TRBV5-5; D call uncertain. CDR3 length: 13 residues. Trimming cost V 0 bases and J 6 bases, with 9 bases left between them. The germline V gene has CDR1 SGHKS and CDR2 YYEKEE (reference sequence). The CDR3 spells CASSLVPLSEAFF. The CDR3 DNA is TGTGCCAGCAGCTTGGTACCACTATCTGAAGCTTTCTTT.

The chain is built from TRBV11-3 and TRBJ2-3, with 10 bases aligning to TRBD1. With V trimmed by 3 bases and J by 5 bases, 2 bases remained unmatched. Germline-derived CDR1 and CDR2 are SGHNT and YENEEA. The CDR3 extends over 14 amino acids. CDR3 DNA sequence: TGTGCCAGCAGCTTGGGACAGGGGCAAGATACGCAGTATTTT. Its protein is CASSLGQGQDTQYF. The full variable domain, its missing parts supplied by reference TRBV11-3 and TRBJ2-3, is EAGVVQSPRYKIIEKKQPVAFWCNPISGHNTLYWYLQNLGQGPELLIRYENEEAVDDSQLPKDRFSAERLKGVDSTLKIQPAELGDSAVYLCASSLGQGQDTQYFGPGTRLTVL.

This clone was detected once. The V and J genes are TRBV5-1 and TRBJ2-7; D gene unclear. The V and J ends lost 4 bases and 4 bases respectively, with 12 bases between them. The germline gives CDR1 SGHRS, CDR2 YFSETQ. The CDR3 totals 13 residues. As DNA, the CDR3 is TGCGCCAGCAGCCCCCGGATCCAGTACGAGCAGTACTTC. Translation: CASSPRIQYEQYF.

This chain uses TRBV2 with TRBJ2-1; the D gene could be TRBD1 or TRBD2 (5 bases each). Germline V gene data show CDR1 as SNHLY and CDR2 as FYNNEI. This CDR3 has 15 amino acids. The ends were cut back, 5 bases at V and 2 bases at J, with 13 bases in the middle. The CDR3 protein is CASSTGTGTYNEQFF. CDR3 bases: TGTGCCAGCAGTACGGGGACGGGTACCTACAATGAGCAGTTCTTC. Using reference TRBV2 and TRBJ2-1 for the parts outside the CDR3, the full variable domain is EPEVTQTPSHQVTQMGQEVILRCVPISNHLYFYWYRQILGQKVEFLVSFYNNEISEKSEIFDDQFSVERPDGSNFTLKIRSTKLEDSAMYFCASSTGTGTYNEQFFGPGTRLTVL.

The chain couples TRBV9 to TRBJ2-5; 7 nucleotides align to TRBD2. J gave up 2 bases and V 0 bases, and 10 bases lay outside the gene matches. Germline V gene data show CDR1 as SGDLS and CDR2 as YYNGEE. This CDR3 region has 17 residues. DNA for the CDR3: TGTGCCAGCAGCGTAGCCCAGCGGGGAGTATCTCAAGAGACCCAGTACTTC. Residues: CASSVAQRGVSQETQYF.